The 7 T cell receptor beta chains presented below share a single source sample, sequenced in a study of T cells in localized non-small cell lung cancer. Data came from immunoSEQ multiplex PCR; TCRdb stores just in-frame clones and leaves some out. The data show more than 45,000 clones, with roughly 88% seen just once and about a sixth held by the top ten. Material: peripheral blood mononuclear cells, obtained before any cancer treatment. The receptors were gathered from a man between 40 and 70 years old with stage III lung adenocarcinoma.

This chain uses TRBV30 with TRBJ2-1, with 10 bases identical to TRBD2. This CDR3 comprises 17 residues. J was trimmed by 0 bases and V by 2 bases; bases with no gene match: 7. Per the germline V gene, CDR1 is GTSNPN and CDR2 is SVGIG (reference sequence). Here the CDR3 reads CAWSPQSGRASYNEQFF. The DNA for the CDR3 is TGTGCCTGGAGTCCTCAGAGCGGGAGGGCCTCCTACAATGAGCAGTTCTTC.

This clone showed up just a few times. This chain joins TRBV7-9 and TRBJ1-1; unclear D gene. The CDR3 length is 15 residues. V was shortened by 5 bases and J by 0 bases, with 13 bases between the two germline ends. Germline V gene lookup returns CDR1 SEHNR and CDR2 FQNEAQ (reference sequence). The CDR3 is CASSPGDGMNTEAFF. In nucleotides, the CDR3 is TGTGCCAGCAGCCCCGGCGATGGTATGAACACTGAAGCTTTCTTT.

This clone was found once. The rearrangement joins TRBV7-2 to TRBJ2-7, with D tentatively TRBD2 (6 bases). This CDR3 region has 12 residues. CDR1 and CDR2 from the germline V gene are SGHTA and FQGNSA. The germline V and J ends were trimmed by 3 bases and 6 bases, with 9 bases remaining between them. CDR3 region: CASSFWGVEQYF. The CDR3 DNA follows: TGTGCCAGCAGCTTCTGGGGGGTCGAGCAGTACTTC.

The chain carries TRBV4-2 and TRBJ2-1; D is undetermined. There are 16 residues in the CDR3. CDR1 LGHNA and CDR2 YNFKEQ come from the germline V gene. V lost 0 bases, J lost 5 bases, and 14 bases lay in between. CDR3 nucleotide sequence: TGTGCCAGCAGCCAAGATTTGGGCAGATTTAACAATGAGCAGTTCTTC. The encoded protein is CASSQDLGRFNNEQFF.

A word on this clone: The identical CDR3 is also encoded by other nucleotide sequences in the sample. The V gene is TRBV10-3, the J gene TRBJ2-3, with D possibly matching TRBD2 (6 bases). The CDR3 length is 14 residues. V was pared by 0 bases and J by 4 bases, with 8 bases between. Looked up from germline, CDR1 is ENHRY and CDR2 is SYGVKD. The CDR3 loop is CAISESTGADTQYF. CDR3 sequence (DNA): TGTGCCATCAGTGAGTCGACGGGGGCAGATACGCAGTATTTT.

This sequence joins TRBV25-1 and TRBJ1-1; D remains unclear. The V end was cut by 0 bases, the J end by 5 bases, with 7 bases between. In germline, CDR1 is MGHDK, CDR2 SYGVNS. There are 13 residues in the CDR3. Here the CDR3 DNA reads TGTGCCAGCAGTGAATATTCCAGGACTGAAGCTTTCTTT. Protein product: CASSEYSRTEAFF.

Regarding this clone: Other DNA sequences in the sample encode the same CDR3. The chain uses TRBV7-9 and TRBJ1-2; the D is unclear. The V and J ends lost 1 base and 4 bases respectively, with 7 bases between them. From germline, CDR1 is SEHNR and CDR2 FQNEAQ (reference sequence). There are 13 residues in the CDR3. The CDR3 sequence is CASSLESAYGYTF. The CDR3 DNA reads as TGTGCCAGCAGCTTAGAGTCAGCCTATGGCTACACCTTC.